Listed here are 8 T cell receptor beta chains from one sample, sequenced in a study of T cell repertoires in cytomegalovirus infection. MiXCR was run by TCRdb on the reads, yielding one entry per CDR3 protein. The sample includes roughly 990,000 distinct CDR3 sequences, around 30% of them seen just once. Their recognized antigens are unknown. The sample was cultured CD8+ T cells from PBMCs, taken from culture after CMV antigen stimulation. These receptors were taken from a human donor in good health (CMV status not recorded). Some clones in this sample may be carry-over from other donors' samples.

J is TRBJ2-1 and V is TRBV10-3, with TRBD2 matching 8 bases. CDR3 length equals 14 residues. CDR1 is ENHRY, CDR2 SYGVKD, per germline. V was pared by 5 bases and J by 7 bases, with 7 bases of the junction left unmatched. The CDR3 here is CAISTGGAGNEQFF. DNA for the CDR3: TGTGCCATCAGTACGGGGGGGGCCGGTAATGAGCAGTTCTTC.

The chain joins TRBV27 to TRBJ1-2; D perhaps matches TRBD1 (5 bases). The V gene's germline CDR1 is MNHEY and CDR2 SMNVEV (reference sequence). V was trimmed by 7 bases and J by 4 bases, leaving 16 bases between them. The CDR3 runs 14 residues. CDR3 amino acids: CASKDTGYLYGYTF. CDR3 sequence (DNA): TGTGCCAGCAAAGACACAGGTTACCTCTATGGCTACACCTTC.

The CDR3 DNA is TGTGCCAGCACGACAGGGATCAATTCACCCCTCCACTTT. Translated, it gives CASTTGINSPLHF. This chain joins TRBV6-5 and TRBJ1-6; 7 bases agree with TRBD1. Germline V gives CDR1 MNHEY, CDR2 SVGAGI. Germline trimming cut 7 bases from V and 7 bases from J; bases unmatched to any gene: 4. This CDR3 region has 13 residues.

This clonotype was counted between two and nine times. Here the CDR3 DNA reads TGTGCCACCAGCAGAGATCGGGGGGTTTACAATGAGCAGTTCTTC. Translating gives CATSRDRGVYNEQFF. The J gene is TRBJ2-1, the V gene TRBV15; 7 positions agree with TRBD2. CDR1 is LNHNV, CDR2 YYDKDF, per germline (reference sequence). The CDR3 is 15 residues long. V lost 0 bases to trimming and J lost 4 bases; unmatched junction nucleotides: 3.

This chain connects TRBV7-9 to TRBJ2-7; D may be TRBD1 (5 bases). The V end was cut by 5 bases, the J end by 0 bases, with 17 bases between. Germline lookup yields CDR1 SEHNR and CDR2 FQNEAQ (reference sequence). The CDR3 is 16 residues long. CDR3 loop: CASSVSGQGYSYEQYF. CDR3 DNA: TGTGCCAGCAGCGTCTCAGGGCAGGGCTACTCCTACGAGCAGTACTTC.

In regard to this clonotype: At one of its ends the junction is not consistent with the germline gene, which may arise from a read error. V and J are TRBV7-2 and TRBJ2-3; D ambiguous. Germline-derived CDR1 and CDR2 are SGHTA and FQGNSA. The CDR3 is 10 residues long. CDR3 protein: CASSTHTQYF. In DNA, the CDR3 is TGTGCCAGCAGCACACATACGCAGTATTTT.

V usage is TRBV2 and J usage is TRBJ2-7; maybe TRBD2 (5 bases). Trimming pared 8 bases from V and 6 bases from J, leaving 11 bases between. The CDR3 spans 11 residues. Germline V gene lookup returns CDR1 SNHLY and CDR2 FYNNEI. The CDR3 DNA is TGTGCCAGCTGCTCGGGGTCCGAGCAGTACGTC. It specifies CASCSGSEQYV.

The chain has TRBV4-2 and TRBJ1-1, with D tentatively TRBD1 (5 bases). This CDR3 is built from 15 residues. CDR1 and CDR2 (germline): LGHNA, YNFKEQ. The V and J ends lost 3 bases and 1 base respectively, with 12 bases between them. This CDR3 reads CASSHLGGANTEAFF. As DNA, the CDR3 is TGTGCCAGCAGCCACCTAGGAGGGGCGAACACTGAAGCTTTCTTT.